This is a list of T cell receptor beta chains from one sample in a study of blood T cell repertoires in COVID-19. TCRdb's table, derived via immunoSEQ multiplex PCR, lists solely in-frame clones and lacks some. The sample has 75,000 to 90,000 clones, 90% to 95% seen once. Material for sequencing was peripheral blood. The origin of the receptors is a woman aged 45 to 65 in a cohort sampled during active COVID-19. Both conserved end residues are part of each CDR3. A D gene is named only where the DNA matches it firmly. Part of the rows lack a size; the others show once, few, many or a class for expanded clones.

D,size,J,V,CDR3,DNA
TRBD1,few,TRBJ1-5,TRBV18,CASSPTGGGNQPQHF,TGTGCCAGCTCCCCAACAGGGGGTGGCAATCAGCCCCAGCATTTT
.,few,TRBJ1-4,TRBV18,CASSPEPGLEEKLFF,TGTGCCAGCTCACCCGAACCGGGACTCGAGGAAAAACTGTTTTTT
TRBD2,.,TRBJ2-5,TRBV5-1,CASSFGTSGLQETQYF,TGCGCCAGCAGCTTTGGGACTAGCGGGCTCCAAGAGACCCAGTACTTC
TRBD2,.,TRBJ2-7,TRBV4-1,CASSQGGVAGGRSYEQYF,TGCGCCAGCAGCCAAGGGGGGGTGGCGGGAGGTCGTTCCTACGAGCAGTACTTC
.,.,TRBJ1-6,TRBV25-1,CATLEGSSYNSPLHF,TGTGCCACCTTGGAGGGGAGCTCCTATAATTCACCCCTCCACTTT
TRBD1,.,TRBJ1-4,TRBV12-5,CASGGQGPEKLFF,TGTGCTAGTGGAGGACAGGGTCCTGAAAAACTGTTTTTT
.,.,TRBJ1-1,TRBV5-1,CASSLEGTRNTEAFF,TGCGCCAGCAGCTTGGAGGGGACAAGGAACACTGAAGCTTTCTTT
.,.,TRBJ1-3,TRBV12-3/TRBV12-4,CASNGKGATIYF,TGTGCCAGCAACGGCAAAGGGGCCACCATATATTTT
.,.,TRBJ2-3,TRBV18,CASSPLAVLTDTQYF,TGTGCCAGCTCACCACTGGCAGTTCTCACAGATACGCAGTATTTT
.,.,TRBJ2-5,TRBV7-3,CASSLTGEETQYF,TGTGCCAGCAGCTTAACAGGGGAAGAGACCCAGTACTTC
TRBD1,.,TRBJ2-7,TRBV29-1,CSVDSGTGGASDSYEQYF,TGCAGCGTTGATTCTGGGACAGGGGGCGCGAGCGACTCCTACGAGCAGTACTTC
TRBD2,.,TRBJ2-1,TRBV5-1,CASSLVLAGGYNEQFF,TGCGCCAGCAGCTTGGTCCTAGCGGGGGGTTACAATGAGCAGTTCTTC
TRBD2,.,TRBJ2-7,TRBV29-1,CSVAPSGSNEQYF,TGCAGCGTTGCCCCTAGCGGGAGTAACGAGCAGTACTTC
.,.,TRBJ2-5,TRBV6-6,CACWRGRGPQETQYF,TGTGCCTGCTGGCGGGGGCGGGGTCCACAAGAGACCCAGTACTTC
TRBD1,.,TRBJ2-2,TRBV29-1,CSVAGQGSTGELFF,TGCAGCGTTGCCGGACAGGGGAGCACCGGGGAGCTGTTTTTT
.,.,TRBJ2-2,TRBV7-3,CASSLLAGSRLNTGELFF,TGTGCCAGCAGCTTACTTGCTGGGTCTAGACTGAACACCGGGGAGCTGTTTTTT
.,.,TRBJ2-7,TRBV3-1/TRBV3-2,CASSPDGSYSYEQYF,TGTGCCAGCAGCCCAGACGGGAGCTACTCCTACGAGCAGTACTTC
.,.,TRBJ2-3,TRBV6-5,CASSYSPADTQYF,TGTGCCAGCAGTTACTCCCCGGCAGATACGCAGTATTTT
TRBD1,.,TRBJ2-7,TRBV27,CASSPDRVNLYEQYF,TGTGCCAGCAGCCCGGACAGGGTTAATCTCTACGAGCAGTACTTC
.,.,TRBJ1-1,TRBV6-5,CASSYSIKGGTEAFF,TGTGCCAGCAGTTACTCGATCAAAGGGGGCACTGAAGCTTTCTTT
.,.,TRBJ1-5,TRBV18,CASSPSGGSNNQPQHF,TGTGCCAGCTCACCCAGCGGGGGATCGAACAATCAGCCCCAGCATTTT
.,.,TRBJ2-5,TRBV5-1,CASSLGQGQETQYF,TGCGCCAGCAGCTTGGGGCAGGGCCAAGAGACCCAGTACTTC
TRBD1,once,TRBJ1-1,TRBV19,CASSERYRDRNTEAFF,TGTGCCAGTAGTGAACGATACCGGGACAGGAACACTGAAGCTTTCTTT
.,.,TRBJ2-1,TRBV5-5,CASSLGQTNEQFF,TGTGCCAGCAGCTTGGGACAGACAAATGAGCAGTTCTTC
.,.,TRBJ2-2,TRBV19,CARSDELGAIGELFF,TGTGCCAGGAGTGACGAATTAGGGGCGATCGGGGAGCTGTTTTTT
TRBD1,.,TRBJ2-5,TRBV11-2,CASSLRDRDLIETQYF,TGTGCCAGCAGCTTGAGGGACAGGGACCTTATAGAGACCCAGTACTTC
.,.,TRBJ2-7,TRBV5-1,CASSLPTYEQYF,TGCGCCAGCAGCTTACCTACCTACGAGCAGTACTTC
TRBD2,.,TRBJ2-7,TRBV6-5,CASSYSRTSGPYEQYF,TGTGCCAGCAGTTACTCTCGCACTAGCGGGCCCTACGAGCAGTACTTC
TRBD1,.,TRBJ1-4,TRBV30,CAWSDRQGVEKLFF,TGTGCCTGGAGTGACAGACAGGGGGTGGAAAAACTGTTTTTT
.,.,TRBJ1-1,TRBV25-1,CASTSGQKNTEAFF,TGTGCCAGCACCTCAGGACAGAAGAACACTGAAGCTTTCTTT
.,.,TRBJ2-7,TRBV15,CATSMTGVGEQYF,TGTGCCACCTCTATGACGGGGGTCGGCGAGCAGTACTTC
.,.,TRBJ2-7,TRBV11-2,CASLDAGIGDYEQYF,TGTGCCAGCCTGGACGCCGGAATCGGGGACTACGAGCAGTACTTC
.,.,TRBJ1-5,TRBV12-3/TRBV12-4,CASTERSNQPQHF,TGTGCCAGCACAGAACGTAGCAATCAGCCCCAGCATTTT
.,.,TRBJ1-1,TRBV9,CASSEGVNTEAFF,TGTGCCAGCAGCGAAGGGGTGAACACTGAAGCTTTCTTT
.,.,TRBJ1-1,TRBV10-1,CASSESRGSSFTEAFF,TGCGCCAGCAGTGAGTCGCGCGGCAGCTCTTTCACTGAAGCTTTCTTT
TRBD1,.,TRBJ2-3,TRBV7-9,CASSVQGADTQYF,TGTGCCAGCAGCGTACAGGGGGCAGATACGCAGTATTTT
TRBD1,.,TRBJ1-4,TRBV19,CASSETQGSYNEKLFF,TGTGCCAGTAGTGAAACACAGGGGAGCTATAATGAAAAACTGTTTTTT
.,.,TRBJ1-2,TRBV3-1/TRBV3-2,CASSPDGGRAGYTF,TGTGCCAGCAGTCCGGACGGGGGAAGGGCTGGCTACACCTTC
.,.,TRBJ2-7,TRBV20-1,CSASRGGGPYEQYF,TGCAGTGCTAGTAGGGGGGGCGGCCCCTACGAGCAGTACTTC
TRBD1,.,TRBJ1-6,TRBV14,CASSNPGQGSPLHF,TGTGCCAGCAGCAACCCGGGACAGGGCTCACCCCTCCACTTT
.,.,TRBJ1-1,TRBV5-4,CASSSRGPNTEAFF,TGTGCCAGCAGCTCCAGGGGTCCGAACACTGAAGCTTTCTTT
TRBD2,.,TRBJ2-7,TRBV19,CASSMSLAGSSYEQYF,TGTGCCAGTAGTATGTCTTTAGCGGGTAGCTCCTACGAGCAGTACTTC
.,.,TRBJ1-1,TRBV19,CASSISGVNTEAFF,TGTGCCAGTAGTATTTCGGGAGTGAACACTGAAGCTTTCTTT
TRBD1,.,TRBJ1-2,TRBV6-1,CASSERSFRTGDGYTF,TGTGCCAGCAGTGAACGATCCTTCCGGACAGGGGATGGCTACACCTTC
TRBD2,once,TRBJ2-7,TRBV9,CASSNGLAGVIAGEQYF,TGTGCCAGCAGCAATGGACTAGCGGGAGTCATAGCGGGAGAGCAGTACTTC
.,.,TRBJ1-2,TRBV7-9,CASSSDRKIYGYTF,TGTGCCAGCAGCTCAGACAGGAAAATCTATGGCTACACCTTC
TRBD2,.,TRBJ2-2,TRBV24-1,CATSDGGGAYTGELFF,TGTGCCACCAGTGATGGCGGGGGGGCGTACACCGGGGAGCTGTTTTTT
TRBD2,.,TRBJ2-3,TRBV5-4,CASSLDFWTSSSGADTQYF,TGTGCCAGCAGCTTGGACTTTTGGACTAGCTCCTCAGGGGCAGATACGCAGTATTTT
TRBD2,.,TRBJ2-1,TRBV7-2,CASSHGLVLEQFF,TGTGCCAGCAGCCACGGACTAGTTCTCGAGCAGTTCTTC